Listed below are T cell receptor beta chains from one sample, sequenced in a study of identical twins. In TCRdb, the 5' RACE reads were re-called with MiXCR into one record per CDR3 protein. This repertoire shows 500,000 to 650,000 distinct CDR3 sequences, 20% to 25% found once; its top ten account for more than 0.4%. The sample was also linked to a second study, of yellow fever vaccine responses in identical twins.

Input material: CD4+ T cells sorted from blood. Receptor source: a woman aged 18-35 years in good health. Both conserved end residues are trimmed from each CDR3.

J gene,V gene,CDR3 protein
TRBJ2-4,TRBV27,ASSLQGTGAKNIQY
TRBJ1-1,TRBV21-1,ASSKGSHRNTEAF
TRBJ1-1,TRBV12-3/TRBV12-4,ASSLRSQNTEAF
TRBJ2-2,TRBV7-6,ASSLIAGGATGELF
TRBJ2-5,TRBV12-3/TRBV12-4,ASGTPGSETQY
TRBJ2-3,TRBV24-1,ATSETGTGVDTQY
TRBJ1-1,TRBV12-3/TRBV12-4,ASSRQDTEAF
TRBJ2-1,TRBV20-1,SARGGFTYNEQF
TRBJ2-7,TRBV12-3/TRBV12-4,ASSAQGSSSYEQY
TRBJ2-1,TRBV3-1,ASSHRSYNEQF
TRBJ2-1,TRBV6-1,ASSPAFAYNEQF
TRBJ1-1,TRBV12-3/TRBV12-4,ASSPTGRGTEAF
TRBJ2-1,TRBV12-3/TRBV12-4,ASSSSGRGVYEQF
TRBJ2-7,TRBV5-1,ASSLWAGGSYEQY
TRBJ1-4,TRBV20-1,SARGREEKLF
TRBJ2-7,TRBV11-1,ASSLGKWGYEQY
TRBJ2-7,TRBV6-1,ASSGDSSEQY
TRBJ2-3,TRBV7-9,ASSLTSANPTDTQY
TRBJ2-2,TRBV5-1,ASSLTSGELF
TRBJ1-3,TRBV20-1,SARDRNRGNTIY
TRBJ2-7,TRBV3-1,ASSDPYEQY
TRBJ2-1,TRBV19,ASSIVQGTYNEQF
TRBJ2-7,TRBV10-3,AISPPGQAYEQY
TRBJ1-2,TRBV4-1,ASSQGTDRGNYGYT
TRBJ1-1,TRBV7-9,ASSLSGSKYTEAF
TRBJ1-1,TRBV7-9,ARSLTRGSGNTEAF
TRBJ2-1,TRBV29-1,SVQRSTSGNNEQF
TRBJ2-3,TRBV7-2,ASSPRTSGYTDTQY
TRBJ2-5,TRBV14,ASSTGWDQY
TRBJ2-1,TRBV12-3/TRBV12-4,ASSPVGIYNEQF
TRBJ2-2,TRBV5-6,ASSSGPRFTGELF
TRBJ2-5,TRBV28,ASSSQGAETQY
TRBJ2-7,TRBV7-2,ASSLNGYEQY
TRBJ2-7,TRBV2,ASSGEGGSYEQY
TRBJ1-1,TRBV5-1,ASRETGSENTEAF
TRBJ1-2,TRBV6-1,ASTTGQGFYGYT
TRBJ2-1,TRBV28,ASSPPKRASYNEQF
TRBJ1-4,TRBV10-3,AISSGTGNEKLF
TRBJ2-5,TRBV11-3,ASSFPTSGSRETQY
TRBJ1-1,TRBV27,ASSFGQVTEAF
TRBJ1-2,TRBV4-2,ASSRETGLAGYT
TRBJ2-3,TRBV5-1,ATRPGGPTDTQY
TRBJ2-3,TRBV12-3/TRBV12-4,ASRALAGSTDTQY
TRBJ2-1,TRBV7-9,ASSLRVAEYNEQF
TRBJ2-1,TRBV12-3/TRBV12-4,ASRANQGAYNEQF
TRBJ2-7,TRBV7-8,ASSTGQIVSSYEQY
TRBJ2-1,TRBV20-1,SARGPGGSYNEQF
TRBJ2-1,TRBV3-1,ASSQAHRVGFEQF
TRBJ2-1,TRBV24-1,ATSDFTGSYNEQF